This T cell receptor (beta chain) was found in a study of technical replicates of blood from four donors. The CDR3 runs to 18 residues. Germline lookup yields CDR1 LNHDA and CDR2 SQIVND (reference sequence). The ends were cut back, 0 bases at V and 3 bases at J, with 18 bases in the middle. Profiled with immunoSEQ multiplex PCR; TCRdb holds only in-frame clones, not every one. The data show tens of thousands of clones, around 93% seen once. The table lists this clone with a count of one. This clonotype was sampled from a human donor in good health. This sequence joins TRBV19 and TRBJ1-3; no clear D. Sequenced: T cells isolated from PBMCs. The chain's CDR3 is CASSIDTQRRALGNTIYF. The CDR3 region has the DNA TGTGCCAGTAGTATAGACACTCAGCGGAGGGCTCTTGGAAACACCATATATTTT.